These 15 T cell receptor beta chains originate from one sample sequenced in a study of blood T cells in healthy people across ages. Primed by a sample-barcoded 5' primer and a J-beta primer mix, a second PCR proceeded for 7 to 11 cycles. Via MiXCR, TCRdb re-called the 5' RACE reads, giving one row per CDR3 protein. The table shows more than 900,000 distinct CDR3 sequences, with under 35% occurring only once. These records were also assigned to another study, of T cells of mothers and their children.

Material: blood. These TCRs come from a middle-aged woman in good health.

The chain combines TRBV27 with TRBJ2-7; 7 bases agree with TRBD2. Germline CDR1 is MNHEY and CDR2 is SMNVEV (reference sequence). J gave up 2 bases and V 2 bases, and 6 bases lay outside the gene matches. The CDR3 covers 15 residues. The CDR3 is CASSLGGGRPYEQYF. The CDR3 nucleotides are TGTGCCAGCAGTTTAGGGGGGGGGAGGCCCTACGAGCAGTACTTC.

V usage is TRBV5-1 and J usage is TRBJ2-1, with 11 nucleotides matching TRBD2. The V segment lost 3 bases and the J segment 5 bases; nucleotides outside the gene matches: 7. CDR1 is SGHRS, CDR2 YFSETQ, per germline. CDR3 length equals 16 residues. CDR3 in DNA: TGCGCCAGCAGCTGGGTATCGACTAGCGGGAACAATGAGCAGTTCTTC. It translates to CASSWVSTSGNNEQFF.

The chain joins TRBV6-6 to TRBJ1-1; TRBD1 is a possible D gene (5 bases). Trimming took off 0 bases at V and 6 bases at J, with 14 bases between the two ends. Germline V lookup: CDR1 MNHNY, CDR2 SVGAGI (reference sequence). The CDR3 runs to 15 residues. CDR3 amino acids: CASSYSVGAPAEAFF. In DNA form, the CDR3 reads TGTGCCAGCAGTTACTCGGTAGGGGCGCCGGCTGAAGCTTTCTTT.

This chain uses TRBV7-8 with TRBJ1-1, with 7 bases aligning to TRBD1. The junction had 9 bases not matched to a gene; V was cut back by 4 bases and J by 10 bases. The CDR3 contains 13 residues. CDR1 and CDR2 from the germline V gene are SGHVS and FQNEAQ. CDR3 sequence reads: CASSSGKNRGAFF. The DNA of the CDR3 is TGTGCCAGCAGCTCGGGGAAGAACAGGGGAGCTTTCTTT.

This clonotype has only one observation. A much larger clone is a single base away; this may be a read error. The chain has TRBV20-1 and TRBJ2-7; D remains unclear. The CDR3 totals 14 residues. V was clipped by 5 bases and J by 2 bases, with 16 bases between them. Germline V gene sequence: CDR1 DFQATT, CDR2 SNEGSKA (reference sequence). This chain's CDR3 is CSAPDSWVAYEQYF. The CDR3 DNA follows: TGCAGTGCTCCCGACTCCTGGGTCGCCTACGAGCAGTACTTC.

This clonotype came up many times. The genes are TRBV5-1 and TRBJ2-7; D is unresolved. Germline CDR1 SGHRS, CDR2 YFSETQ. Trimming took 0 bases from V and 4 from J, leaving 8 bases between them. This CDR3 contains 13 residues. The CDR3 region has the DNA TGCGCCAGCAGCTTGGATTTGGGTTACGAGCAGTACTTC. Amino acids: CASSLDLGYEQYF.

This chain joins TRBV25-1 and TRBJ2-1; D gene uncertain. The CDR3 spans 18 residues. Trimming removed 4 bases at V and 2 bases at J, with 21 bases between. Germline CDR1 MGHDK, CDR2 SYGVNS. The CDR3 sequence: CASSGWAGRLRAYNEQFF. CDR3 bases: TGTGCCAGCAGTGGGTGGGCAGGACGTCTCCGGGCCTACAATGAGCAGTTCTTC.

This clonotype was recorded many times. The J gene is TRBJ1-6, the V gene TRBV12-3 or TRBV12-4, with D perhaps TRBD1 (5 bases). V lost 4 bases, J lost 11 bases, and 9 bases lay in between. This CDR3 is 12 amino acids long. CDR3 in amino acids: CASSSWTPPLHF. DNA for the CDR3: TGTGCCAGCAGTTCGTGGACACCACCCCTCCACTTT.

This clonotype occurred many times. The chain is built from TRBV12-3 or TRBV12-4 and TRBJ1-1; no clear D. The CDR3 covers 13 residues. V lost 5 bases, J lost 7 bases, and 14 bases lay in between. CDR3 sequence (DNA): TGTGCCAGCAGTGCCGACGGTGGATATGAAGCTTTCTTT. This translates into CASSADGGYEAFF.

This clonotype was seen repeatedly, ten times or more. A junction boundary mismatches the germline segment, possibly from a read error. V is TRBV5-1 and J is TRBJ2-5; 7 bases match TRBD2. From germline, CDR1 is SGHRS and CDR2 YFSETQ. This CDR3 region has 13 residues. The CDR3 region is CASSLAGGETQYF. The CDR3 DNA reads TGTGCCAGCAGCTTAGCCGGGGGGGAGACCCAGTACTTC.

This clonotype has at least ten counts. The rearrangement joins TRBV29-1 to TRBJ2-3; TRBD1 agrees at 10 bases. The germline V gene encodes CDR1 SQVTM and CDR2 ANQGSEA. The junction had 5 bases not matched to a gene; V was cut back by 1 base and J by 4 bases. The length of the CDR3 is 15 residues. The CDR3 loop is CSVEGTDRGADTQYF. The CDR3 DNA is TGCAGCGTTGAAGGCACGGACAGGGGGGCAGATACGCAGTATTTT.

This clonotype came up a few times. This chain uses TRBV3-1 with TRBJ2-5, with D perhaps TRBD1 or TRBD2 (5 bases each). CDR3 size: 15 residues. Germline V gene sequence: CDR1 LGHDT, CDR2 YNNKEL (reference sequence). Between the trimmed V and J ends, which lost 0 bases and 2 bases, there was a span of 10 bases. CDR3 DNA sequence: TGTGCCAGCAGCCAAGATGAGGGGTGGCAAGAGACCCAGTACTTC. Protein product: CASSQDEGWQETQYF.

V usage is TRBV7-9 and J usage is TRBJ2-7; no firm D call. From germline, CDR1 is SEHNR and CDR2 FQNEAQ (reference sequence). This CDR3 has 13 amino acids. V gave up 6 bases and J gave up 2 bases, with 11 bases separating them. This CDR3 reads CASSGPTAYEQYF. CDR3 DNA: TGTGCCAGCAGTGGCCCCACCGCCTACGAGCAGTACTTC.

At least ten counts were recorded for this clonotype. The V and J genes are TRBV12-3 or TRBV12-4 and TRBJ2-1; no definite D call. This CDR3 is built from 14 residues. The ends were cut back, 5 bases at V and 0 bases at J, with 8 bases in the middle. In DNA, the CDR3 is TGTGCCAGCAGTGTGGACCGCTCCTACAATGAGCAGTTCTTC. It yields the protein CASSVDRSYNEQFF.

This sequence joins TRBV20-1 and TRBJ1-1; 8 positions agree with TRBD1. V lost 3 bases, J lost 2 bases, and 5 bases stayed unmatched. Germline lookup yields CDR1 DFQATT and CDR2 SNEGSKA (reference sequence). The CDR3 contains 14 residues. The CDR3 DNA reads TGCAGTGCTAGGCGGGACAGGAGCAACACTGAAGCTTTCTTT. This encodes CSARRDRSNTEAFF.